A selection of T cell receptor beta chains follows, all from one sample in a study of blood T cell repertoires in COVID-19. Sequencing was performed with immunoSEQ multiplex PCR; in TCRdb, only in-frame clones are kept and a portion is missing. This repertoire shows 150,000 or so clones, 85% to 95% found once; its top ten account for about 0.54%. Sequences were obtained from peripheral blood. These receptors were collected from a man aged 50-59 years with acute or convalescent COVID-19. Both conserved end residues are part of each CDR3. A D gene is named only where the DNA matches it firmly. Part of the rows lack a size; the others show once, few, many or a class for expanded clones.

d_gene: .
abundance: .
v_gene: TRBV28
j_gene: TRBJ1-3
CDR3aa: CASSFPWSGGGNTIYF
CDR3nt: TGTGCCAGCAGTTTCCCCTGGTCGGGGGGCGGAAACACCATATATTTT

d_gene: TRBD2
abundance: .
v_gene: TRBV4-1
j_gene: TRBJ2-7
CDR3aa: CASSQASSGIYEQYF
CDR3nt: TGCGCCAGCAGCCAAGCGAGTAGCGGGATCTACGAGCAGTACTTC

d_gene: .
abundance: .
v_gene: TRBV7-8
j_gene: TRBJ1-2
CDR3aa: CASSSRKDNGYTF
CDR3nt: TGTGCCAGCAGCTCCAGGAAGGACAACGGCTACACCTTC

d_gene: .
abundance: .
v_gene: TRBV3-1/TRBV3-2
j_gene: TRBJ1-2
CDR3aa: CASLTANYGYTF
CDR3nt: TGTGCCAGCCTGACAGCCAACTATGGCTACACCTTC

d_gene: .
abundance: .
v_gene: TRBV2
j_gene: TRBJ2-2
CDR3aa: CASSETVNTGELFF
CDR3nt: TGTGCCAGCAGTGAAACGGTGAACACCGGGGAGCTGTTTTTT

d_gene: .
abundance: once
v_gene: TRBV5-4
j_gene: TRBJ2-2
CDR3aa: CASSGAGTGELFF
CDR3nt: TGTGCCAGCAGCGGGGCCGGAACCGGGGAGCTGTTTTTT

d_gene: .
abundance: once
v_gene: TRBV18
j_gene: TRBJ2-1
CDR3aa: CASSPRGYNEQFF
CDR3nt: TGTGCCAGCTCACCGCGGGGATACAATGAGCAGTTCTTC

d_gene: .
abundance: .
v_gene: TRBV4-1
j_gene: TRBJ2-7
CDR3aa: CASSLRGSSSYEQYF
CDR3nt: TGCGCCAGCAGCCTCCGAGGGTCCAGCTCCTACGAGCAGTACTTC

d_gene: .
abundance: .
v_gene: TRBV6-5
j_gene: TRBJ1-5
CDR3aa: CASSPAEGSNQPQHF
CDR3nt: TGTGCCAGCAGCCCCGCCGAGGGAAGCAATCAGCCCCAGCATTTT

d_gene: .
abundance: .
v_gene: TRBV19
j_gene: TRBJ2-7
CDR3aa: CASSIVAFSYEQYF
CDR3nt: TGTGCCAGTAGTATAGTGGCCTTCTCCTACGAGCAGTACTTC

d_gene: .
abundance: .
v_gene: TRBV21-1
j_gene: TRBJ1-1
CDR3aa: CASSKLAMGQGMNTEAFF
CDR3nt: TGTGCCAGCAGCAAACTCGCAATGGGACAGGGCATGAACACTGAAGCTTTCTTT

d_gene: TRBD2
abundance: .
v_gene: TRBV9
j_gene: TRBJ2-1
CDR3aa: CASSKGLAGGPGHNEQFF
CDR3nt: TGTGCCAGCAGCAAGGGACTAGCGGGAGGACCGGGCCACAATGAGCAGTTCTTC

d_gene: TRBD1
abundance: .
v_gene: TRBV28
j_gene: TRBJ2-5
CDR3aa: CASSLEGAGETQYF
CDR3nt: TGTGCCAGCAGTTTAGAGGGGGCAGGGGAGACCCAGTACTTC

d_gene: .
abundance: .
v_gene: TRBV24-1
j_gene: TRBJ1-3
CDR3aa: CATSDYRGNTIYF
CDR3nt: TGTGCCACCAGTGATTACAGAGGAAACACCATATATTTT

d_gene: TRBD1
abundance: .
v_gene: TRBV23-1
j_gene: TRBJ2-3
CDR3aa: CATSCRTGGMDTQYF
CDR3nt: TGCGCCACGAGCTGTAGAACAGGGGGCATGGATACGCAGTATTTT

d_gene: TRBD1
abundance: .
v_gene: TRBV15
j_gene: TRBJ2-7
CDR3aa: CATSRKGTGAYEQYF
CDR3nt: TGTGCCACCAGCAGGAAGGGGACAGGGGCCTACGAGCAGTACTTC

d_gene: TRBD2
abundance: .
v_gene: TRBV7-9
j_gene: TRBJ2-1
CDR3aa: CASSPVGLAGVHEQFF
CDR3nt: TGTGCCAGCAGCCCCGTGGGACTAGCGGGAGTTCATGAGCAGTTCTTC

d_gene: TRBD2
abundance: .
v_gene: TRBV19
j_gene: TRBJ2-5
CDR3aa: CASSMLGLAAKETQYF
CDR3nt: TGTGCCAGTAGTATGCTGGGCCTAGCGGCAAAAGAGACCCAGTACTTC

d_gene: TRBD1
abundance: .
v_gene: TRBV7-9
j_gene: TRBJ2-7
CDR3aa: CASSLERDRGRHEQYF
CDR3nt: TGTGCCAGCAGCTTAGAGAGGGACAGGGGGCGCCACGAGCAGTACTTC

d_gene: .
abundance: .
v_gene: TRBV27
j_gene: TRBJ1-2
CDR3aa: CASSAPPGGGYTF
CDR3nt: TGTGCCAGCAGTGCCCCTCCTGGTGGCGGCTACACCTTC

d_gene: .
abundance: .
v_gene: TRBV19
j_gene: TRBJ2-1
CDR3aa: CASRSRGKGNEQFF
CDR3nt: TGTGCCAGTAGAAGCCGAGGGAAGGGCAATGAGCAGTTCTTC

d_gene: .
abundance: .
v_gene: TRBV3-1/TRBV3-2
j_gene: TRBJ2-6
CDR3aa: CASSQDLSGANVLTF
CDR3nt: TGTGCCAGCAGCCAAGACCTGAGCGGGGCCAACGTCCTGACTTTC

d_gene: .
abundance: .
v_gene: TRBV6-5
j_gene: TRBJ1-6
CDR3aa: CASKAGSSSPLHF
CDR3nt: TGTGCCAGCAAAGCAGGCTCAAGTTCACCCCTCCACTTT

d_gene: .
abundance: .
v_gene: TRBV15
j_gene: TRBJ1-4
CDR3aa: CATSRGSPRHEKLFF
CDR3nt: TGTGCCACCAGCAGGGGCTCCCCAAGACATGAAAAACTGTTTTTT

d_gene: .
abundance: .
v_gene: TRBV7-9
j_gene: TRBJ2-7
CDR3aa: CASSPGRTVYEQYF
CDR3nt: TGTGCCAGCAGCCCAGGTAGGACAGTCTACGAGCAGTACTTC

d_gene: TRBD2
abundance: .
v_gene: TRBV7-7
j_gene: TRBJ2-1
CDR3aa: CASSRLAGGADEQFF
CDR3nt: TGTGCTAGCAGTCGACTAGCGGGGGGGGCCGATGAGCAGTTCTTC

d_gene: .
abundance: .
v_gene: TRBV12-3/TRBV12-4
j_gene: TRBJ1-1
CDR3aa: CASSVMEGTEAFF
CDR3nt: TGTGCCAGCAGTGTTATGGAGGGCACTGAAGCTTTCTTT

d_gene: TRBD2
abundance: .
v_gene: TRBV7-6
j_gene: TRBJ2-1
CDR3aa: CASSVLSGSSYNEQFF
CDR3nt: TGTGCCAGCAGCGTCCTTAGCGGGAGCTCCTACAATGAGCAGTTCTTC

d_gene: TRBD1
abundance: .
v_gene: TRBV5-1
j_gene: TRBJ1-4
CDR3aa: CASSLAGTGANEKLFF
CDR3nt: TGCGCCAGCAGCTTGGCCGGGACAGGAGCTAATGAAAAACTGTTTTTT

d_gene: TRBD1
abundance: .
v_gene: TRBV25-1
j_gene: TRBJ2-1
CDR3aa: CASRGQGSDEQFF
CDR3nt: TGTGCCAGCAGGGGACAGGGGTCAGATGAGCAGTTCTTC

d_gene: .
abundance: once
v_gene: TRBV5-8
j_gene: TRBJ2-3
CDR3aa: CASSLAAGGTDTQYF
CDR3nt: TGTGCCAGCAGCTTGGCGGCAGGGGGCACAGATACGCAGTATTTT

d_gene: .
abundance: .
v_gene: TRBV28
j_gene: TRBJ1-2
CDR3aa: CASSLGTAYGYTF
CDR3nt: TGTGCCAGCAGTTTAGGTACAGCTTATGGCTACACCTTC

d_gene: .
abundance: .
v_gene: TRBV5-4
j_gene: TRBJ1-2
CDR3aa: CASSLAGQGGYTF
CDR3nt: TGTGCCAGCAGCTTGGCTGGGCAGGGTGGCTACACCTTC

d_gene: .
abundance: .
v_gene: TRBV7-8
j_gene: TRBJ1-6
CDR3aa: CASSLLYYPPSRDSPLHF
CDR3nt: TGTGCCAGCAGCTTACTTTATTACCCCCCCTCCAGGGATTCACCCCTCCACTTT

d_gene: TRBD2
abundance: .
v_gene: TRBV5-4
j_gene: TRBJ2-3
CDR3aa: CASSLEAASGGHTDTQYF
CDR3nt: TGTGCCAGCAGCTTGGAGGCCGCTAGCGGGGGGCACACAGATACGCAGTATTTT

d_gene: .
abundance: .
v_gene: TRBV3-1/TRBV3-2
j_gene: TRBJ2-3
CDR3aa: CASSPLDATDTQYF
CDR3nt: TGTGCCAGCAGCCCCCTAGATGCGACAGATACGCAGTATTTT

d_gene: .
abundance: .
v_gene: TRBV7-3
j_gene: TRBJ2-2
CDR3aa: CASSSQGRGNTGELFF
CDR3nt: TGTGCCAGCAGCTCTCAGGGTAGGGGCAACACCGGGGAGCTGTTTTTT

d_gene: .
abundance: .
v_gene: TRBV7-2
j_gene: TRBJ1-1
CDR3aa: CASSLVVSTEAFF
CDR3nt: TGTGCCAGCAGCTTAGTAGTTTCCACTGAAGCTTTCTTT